The source of this TCR beta chain is a study of blood T cell repertoires in COVID-19. Background on the study: The United States, Italy and Spain were the sources of the acute and convalescent COVID-19 samples.

The method was immunoSEQ multiplex PCR; TCRdb's version includes in-frame clones alone and lacks a portion of them. The table lists around 340,000 clones, over 85% of them singletons. The CDR3 is made up of 14 amino acids. CDR1 is MDHEN, CDR2 SYDVKM, per germline. The germline V and J ends were trimmed by 6 bases and 8 bases, with 19 bases remaining between them. Sequenced input: peripheral blood. The receptor was derived from a woman in her fifties or sixties with COVID-19, enrolled during active disease. The V and J genes are TRBV28 and TRBJ1-2; no clear D gene. In nucleotides, the CDR3 is TGTGCCAGCAGCCCAAGCCCCACCGGGAACGGCTACACCTTC. Translating it yields CASSPSPTGNGYTF.